These 11 T cell receptor beta chains were all obtained from the same sample, sequenced in a study of CD8+CD57+ T cells in acquired aplastic anemia. Genomic DNA constituted the template upon which TCR beta VDJ and CDR3 profiling was performed. TCRdb passed the reads through MiXCR, listing each CDR3 protein once. The sample includes around 130,000 distinct CDR3 sequences, about half of them seen just once. Input material: sorted CD4+, CD8+, or CD8+CD57+ T cells (not recorded which) from PBMCs. These receptors were obtained from a human donor in good health, serving as a control.

This chain connects TRBV5-4 to TRBJ1-5, with D possibly TRBD1 on 5 matching bases. Germline values: CDR1 SGHNT, CDR2 YYREEE (reference sequence). V was trimmed by 3 bases and J by 4 bases, leaving 17 bases between them. This CDR3 has 16 residues. The CDR3 here is CASSWGGARGNQPQHF. The CDR3 coding sequence is TGTGCCAGCAGCTGGGGAGGGGCCCGAGGGAATCAGCCCCAGCATTTT.

This clonotype was detected ten times or more. The rearrangement links TRBV9 to TRBJ2-1; 8 bases line up with TRBD2. Trimming at V came to 4 bases and at J to 5 bases, leaving 8 bases not matched to a gene. This CDR3 has 15 residues. CDR1 SGDLS and CDR2 YYNGEE come from the germline V gene. CDR3 bases: TGTGCCAGCAGCCCGAGGCCGGGGGGGAACAATGAGCAGTTCTTC. This translates into CASSPRPGGNNEQFF.

In DNA form, the CDR3 reads TGCAGTGCTAGAGACGTTACCAGGGTTGGTAATTCACCCCTCCACTTT. Its translation is CSARDVTRVGNSPLHF. The chain uses TRBV20-1 and TRBJ1-6; maybe TRBD1 (5 bases). The CDR3 is 16 amino acids. Trimming took off 0 bases at V and 6 bases at J, with 15 bases between the two ends. Looked up from germline, CDR1 is DFQATT and CDR2 is SNEGSKA (reference sequence).

V gene TRBV20-1 combines with J gene TRBJ1-1, with D hard to call. The ends were cut back, 6 bases at V and 0 bases at J, with 14 bases in the middle. Germline V gene sequence: CDR1 DFQATT, CDR2 SNEGSKA (reference sequence). This CDR3 is built from 14 residues. The CDR3 DNA reads as TGCAGTGCCAGCAGACGGACGGTGAACACTGAAGCTTTCTTT. Its translation: CSASRRTVNTEAFF.

Comment on this clonotype: A junction end diverges from the germline sequence, so it may reflect a read error. V gene TRBV2 combines with J gene TRBJ1-1; 9 nucleotides match TRBD1. Germline CDR1 SNHLY, CDR2 FYNNEI. The CDR3 loop spans 14 amino acids. The CDR3 sequence is CASSERDRAAEAFF. Here the CDR3 DNA reads TGTGCCAGCAGTGAGAGGGACAGGGCGGCTGAGGCTTTCTTT.

The CDR3 nucleotides are TGTGCCACCAGTCAGGGGTCCCAAGAGACCCAGTACTTC. Translation gives CATSQGSQETQYF. The rearrangement joins TRBV24-1 to TRBJ2-5; D perhaps matches TRBD1 (6 bases). Per the germline V gene, CDR1 is KGHDR and CDR2 is SFDVKD. The CDR3 has 13 residues. Deletions cut 6 bases from V and 1 base from J, with 8 bases between.

The chain links TRBV7-9 to TRBJ1-2; D unresolved. The CDR3 contains 14 residues. Per the germline V gene, CDR1 is SEHNR and CDR2 is FQNEAQ (reference sequence). Trimming cost V 1 base and J 2 bases, with 8 bases left between them. The DNA of the CDR3 is TGTGCCAGCAGCTTAGTTTGGGAGAACTATGGCTACACCTTC. Translating it yields CASSLVWENYGYTF.

This clonotype rates as medium-sized. The rearrangement links TRBV24-1 to TRBJ2-7; D remains unclear. V was shortened by 9 bases and J by 2 bases, with 13 bases between the two germline ends. There are 13 residues in the CDR3. Germline CDR1 and CDR2: KGHDR and SFDVKD. CDR3 in amino acids: CATFPNRPYEQYF. The CDR3 region has the DNA TGTGCCACCTTCCCGAACAGACCCTACGAGCAGTACTTC.

In its sample, this clonotype was seen many times. The V gene is TRBV11-2, the J gene TRBJ2-3; the D gene could be TRBD1 or TRBD2 (5 bases each). From germline, CDR1 is SGHAT and CDR2 FQNNGV. The V gene lost 5 bases and the J gene lost 2 bases, with 20 bases spanning the gap. The CDR3 length is 17 residues. DNA for the CDR3: TGTGCCAGCAGCCCAGTCACGGACACGGGGAACACAGATACGCAGTATTTT. It is translated as CASSPVTDTGNTDTQYF.

The rearrangement joins TRBV2 to TRBJ1-6, with 11 bases aligning to TRBD1. The CDR3 has 13 residues. The J segment lost 14 bases and the V segment lost 6 bases, leaving 6 bases of the junction unmatched. In germline, CDR1 is SNHLY, CDR2 FYNNEI. In DNA form, the CDR3 reads TGTGCCAGCAGGGGACAGGGGGAAAACACCCTCCACTTT. Its translation: CASRGQGENTLHF.

This CDR3 reads CSVEDVDDSIYEQYF. The CDR3 nucleotides are TGCAGCGTTGAAGATGTCGATGACAGCATCTACGAGCAGTACTTC. This chain connects TRBV29-1 to TRBJ2-7, with TRBD1 as a possible D gene (5 bases). The CDR3 consists of 15 residues. In germline, CDR1 is SQVTM, CDR2 ANQGSEA. V was pared by 0 bases and J by 3 bases, with 15 bases between.